This T cell receptor beta chain was observed in a study of cytomegalovirus exposure and HLA in healthy donors. Whole-study context: The same platform was used for the roughly 120 validation repertoires as for the roughly 730 first-cohort repertoires, as reported in a later analysis. General study results and limits: A few of the chains that were CMV-associated were confirmed in vitro to be specific for CMV antigens. Overall, about 160 TCR beta chains were annotated as cytomegalovirus-associated. Most TCR sequences proved rare, with some public TCRs found in many donors.

Germline CDR1 MNHNY, CDR2 SVGAGI (reference sequence). The V gene lost 6 bases and the J gene lost 9 bases, with 11 bases spanning the gap. The CDR3 is 12 amino acids. Generated by immunoSEQ multiplex PCR, the TCRdb table keeps only in-frame clones and is missing some. Seen here are some 150,000 clones, 80% to 95% observed once, and the top ten hold about 0.7%. As concerns this clone: Its target is unknown.

Sequenced input: PBMCs. This chain connects TRBV6-6 to TRBJ2-2, with D hard to call. The clonotype originates from a man aged 18 to 29 in good health and CMV-seronegative. CDR3 DNA: TGTGCCAGCAGATCGGTCGCCCGGGAGCTGTTTTTT. Translated, it gives CASRSVARELFF.